This TCR beta chain was identified in a study of blood T cell repertoires in COVID-19. Across the whole study: Sample material is recorded as cDNA or gDNA derived from T cells, B-cell-depleted T cells, or PBMCs.

Here immunoSEQ multiplex PCR was the method, and the copy in TCRdb shows in-frame clones only, minus some. The sample carries under 250,000 clones, around 90% recorded once. This CDR3 comprises 15 residues. Germline assignment: CDR1 SGHAT and CDR2 FQNNGV. The V gene end was trimmed by 5 bases and the J gene end by 8 bases; junction bases not matched to a gene: 11. Sequencing input: PBMCs or T cells enriched from blood (not recorded which). This clonotype was obtained from a woman aged 40-49 years who had been exposed to COVID-19. The rearrangement links TRBV11-2 to TRBJ2-1, with TRBD1 identical over 8 bases. The CDR3, as DNA: TGTGCCAGCAGCCTACCGACAGGGGTCTTAGATGAGCAGTTCTTC. Translated: CASSLPTGVLDEQFF.